The 5 T cell receptor beta chains below were found in one sample sequenced in a study of T cells in Graves' hyperthyroidism and ophthalmopathy. Amplification of TCR beta CDR3 regions was performed using RNA transcripts as template. An initial round of RT-PCR targeting the TCR CDR3 relied on the HTBI primer set. TCRdb re-analysed the multiplex PCR reads in MiXCR, keeping a single row per CDR3 protein. Here the sample spans about 740,000 distinct CDR3 sequences, approximately 14% being singletons. The sample taken for sequencing was blood. Receptor source: a young woman with Graves' hyperthyroidism.

The gene calls are TRBV2 and TRBJ2-1, with TRBD2 matching 9 bases. The CDR3 has 17 residues. V shed 8 bases and J 3 bases; nucleotides not matched to a gene: 14. CDR1 SNHLY and CDR2 FYNNEI come from the germline V gene. The CDR3 coding sequence is TGTGCCAGCGGAGGTAGCGCGGGAGGGAAACACTACAATGAGCAGTTCTTC. Translated: CASGGSAGGKHYNEQFF.

The chain recombines TRBV12-3 or TRBV12-4 with TRBJ2-7, with 8 bases fitting TRBD2. This CDR3 comprises 16 residues. J gave up 4 bases and V 2 bases, and 10 bases lay outside the gene matches. CDR3 DNA sequence: TGTGCCAGCAGTTTACCCCGGGGGGGTTCCGGATACGAGCAGTACTTC. It encodes CASSLPRGGSGYEQYF.

The rearrangement uses TRBV7-9 and TRBJ1-2, with a possible D match to TRBD1 (5 bases). The CDR3 is 13 amino acids. Germline values: CDR1 SEHNR, CDR2 FQNEAQ (reference sequence). The V and J ends lost 7 bases and 3 bases respectively, with 12 bases between them. CDR3 loop: CASTSKGHYGYTF. The CDR3 DNA follows: TGTGCCAGCACATCGAAGGGGCACTATGGCTACACCTTC.

This clonotype was observed many times. This chain joins TRBV29-1 and TRBJ2-5; 10 bases are a match to TRBD1. Germline V lookup: CDR1 SQVTM, CDR2 ANQGSEA. V lost 1 base to trimming and J lost 6 bases; unmatched junction nucleotides: 11. This CDR3 contains 16 residues. The DNA for the CDR3 is TGCAGCGTTGAAGCCCTCCGGGACAGGGGTTTGCAGACCCAGTACTTC. Translating gives CSVEALRDRGLQTQYF.

This clonotype was counted between two and nine times. The gene calls are TRBV28 and TRBJ2-1; 7 positions match TRBD2. V lost 0 bases to trimming and J lost 6 bases; unmatched junction nucleotides: 5. The germline V gene encodes CDR1 MDHEN and CDR2 SYDVKM. This CDR3 spans 15 amino acids. For the CDR3, the DNA is TGTGCCAGCAGTTTATGGGGGAGGGCCCCCAATGAGCAGTTCTTC. This sequence encodes CASSLWGRAPNEQFF.